This TCR beta chain is drawn from a study of regulatory T cells. Primers: 52 TRBV forward and 13 TRBJ reverse. Data came from immunoSEQ multiplex PCR; TCRdb stores just in-frame clones and leaves some out. Of about 15,000 clones listed, 84% were seen once; the top ten hold less than 9.5%. Concerning this clone: Its specificity is unknown.

Findings of the study overall: Hydrophobic residues at CDR3 positions 6 and 7 were enriched in conventional CD4+ T cells of CD3G-deficient patients.

This clonotype was sampled from a person aged 30 to 40 with CD3G deficiency. The sequenced sample was conventional CD4+ T cells sorted from blood.

CDR3 nucleotide sequence: TGTGCCAGCTCACCGATGGCGCCGCCGAATTCACCCCTCCACTTT. Encoded protein: CASSPMAPPNSPLHF. The chain joins TRBV18 to TRBJ1-6, with D unclear. This CDR3 is built from 15 residues. Per germline, CDR1 KGHSH and CDR2 LQKENI. Between the trimmed V and J ends, which lost 3 bases and 7 bases, there was a span of 13 bases.